This T cell receptor (beta chain) is from a study of blood T cell repertoires in COVID-19. Using immunoSEQ multiplex PCR, the repertoire was profiled, and TCRdb retains in-frame clones only, with some absent. The sample has just over 15,000 clones, about 86% seen once. The clonotype originates from a man aged 60 to 75 with acute or convalescent COVID-19. The sample taken for sequencing was peripheral blood.

The CDR3 DNA sequence: TGCAGCGCGACGACAGGGGCAGGGGGCACTGAAGCTTTCTTT. Its translation: CSATTGAGGTEAFF. The chain recombines TRBV29-1 with TRBJ1-1; 8 bases fit TRBD1. V shed 7 bases and J 4 bases; nucleotides not matched to a gene: 11. The V gene's germline CDR1 is SQVTM and CDR2 ANQGSEA. CDR3 length: 14 amino acids.